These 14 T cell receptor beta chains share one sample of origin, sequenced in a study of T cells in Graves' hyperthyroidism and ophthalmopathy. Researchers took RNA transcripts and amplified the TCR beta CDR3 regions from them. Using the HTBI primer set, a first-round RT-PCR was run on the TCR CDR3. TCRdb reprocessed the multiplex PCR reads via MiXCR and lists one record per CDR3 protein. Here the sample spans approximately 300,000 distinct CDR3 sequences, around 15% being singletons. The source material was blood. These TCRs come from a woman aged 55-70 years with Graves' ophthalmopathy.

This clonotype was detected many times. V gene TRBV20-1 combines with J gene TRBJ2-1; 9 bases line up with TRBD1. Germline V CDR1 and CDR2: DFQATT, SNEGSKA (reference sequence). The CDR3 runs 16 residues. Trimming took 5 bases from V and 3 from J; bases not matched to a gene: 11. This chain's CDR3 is CSAVNRDRANYNEQFF. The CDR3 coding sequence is TGCAGTGCTGTGAACCGGGACAGGGCCAACTACAATGAGCAGTTCTTC.

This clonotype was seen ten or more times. The CDR3, as DNA: TGTGCCAGCAGCCGGGGGGAGTATGGCTACACCTTC. It yields the protein CASSRGEYGYTF. The chain recombines TRBV2 with TRBJ1-2; a possible D gene is TRBD1 (5 bases). This CDR3 has 12 residues. Germline V gene lookup returns CDR1 SNHLY and CDR2 FYNNEI. V lost 6 bases and J 5 bases, leaving 10 bases between the germline ends. The full variable domain, with the rest looked up from reference TRBV2 and TRBJ1-2, is EPEVTQTPSHQVTQMGQEVILRCVPISNHLYFYWYRQILGQKVEFLVSFYNNEISEKSEIFDDQFSVERPDGSNFTLKIRSTKLEDSAMYFCASSRGEYGYTFGSGTRLTVV.

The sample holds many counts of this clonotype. CDR3 in amino acids: CASSQARGYGYTF. The CDR3, as DNA: TGTGCCAGCAGCCAAGCTAGGGGCTATGGCTACACCTTC. The chain carries TRBV3-1 and TRBJ1-2, with D possibly TRBD1 on 5 matching bases. With 1 base removed from V and 4 bases from J, the gap between germline ends came to 7 bases. The CDR3 contains 13 residues. Germline V gene lookup returns CDR1 LGHDT and CDR2 YNNKEL (reference sequence).

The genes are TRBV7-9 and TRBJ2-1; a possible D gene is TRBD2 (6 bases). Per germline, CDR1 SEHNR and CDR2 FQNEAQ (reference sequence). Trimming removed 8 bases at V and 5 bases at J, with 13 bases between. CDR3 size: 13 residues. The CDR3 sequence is CASGKRAHNEQFF. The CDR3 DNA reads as TGTGCCAGCGGGAAGCGGGCCCACAATGAGCAGTTCTTC.

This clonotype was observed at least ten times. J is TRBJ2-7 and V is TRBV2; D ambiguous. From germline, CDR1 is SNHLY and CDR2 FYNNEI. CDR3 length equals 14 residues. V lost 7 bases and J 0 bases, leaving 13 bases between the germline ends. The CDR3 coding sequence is TGTGCCAGCATTCGGCAGTTAAGCTCCTACGAGCAGTACTTC. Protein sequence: CASIRQLSSYEQYF.

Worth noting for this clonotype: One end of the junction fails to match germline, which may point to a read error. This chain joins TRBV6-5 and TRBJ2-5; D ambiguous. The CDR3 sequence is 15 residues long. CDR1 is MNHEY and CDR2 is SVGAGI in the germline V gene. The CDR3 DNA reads TGTGCCAGCAGTTACTCGCTGACCACCCAAGAGGCCCAGTACTTC. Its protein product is CASSYSLTTQEAQYF.

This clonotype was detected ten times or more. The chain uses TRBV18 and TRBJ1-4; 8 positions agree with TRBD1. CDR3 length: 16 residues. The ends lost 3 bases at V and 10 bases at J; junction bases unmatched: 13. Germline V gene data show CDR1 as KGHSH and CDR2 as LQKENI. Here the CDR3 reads CASSPSDRVDGGKLFF. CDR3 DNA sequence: TGTGCCAGCTCACCCTCGGACAGGGTAGATGGTGGAAAACTGTTTTTT. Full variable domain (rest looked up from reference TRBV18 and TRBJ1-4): NAGVMQNPRHLVRRRGQEARLRCSPMKGHSHVYWYRQLPEEGLKFMVYLQKENIIDESGMPKERFSAEFPKEGPSILRIQQVVRGDSAAYFCASSPSDRVDGGKLFFGSGTQLSVL.

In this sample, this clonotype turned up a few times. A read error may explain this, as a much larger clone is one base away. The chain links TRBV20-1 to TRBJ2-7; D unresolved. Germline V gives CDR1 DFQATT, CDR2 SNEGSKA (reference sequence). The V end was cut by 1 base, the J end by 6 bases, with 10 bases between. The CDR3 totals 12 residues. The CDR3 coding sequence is TGCAGTGCTAGAGTGGAGAACAGCGAGCAGTACTTC. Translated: CSARVENSEQYF.

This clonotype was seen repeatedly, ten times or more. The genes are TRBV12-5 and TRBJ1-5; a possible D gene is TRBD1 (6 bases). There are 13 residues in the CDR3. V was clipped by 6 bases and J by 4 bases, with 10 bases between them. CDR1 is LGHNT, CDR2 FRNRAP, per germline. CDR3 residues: CASGRQENQPQHF. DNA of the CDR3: TGTGCTAGTGGACGACAGGAAAATCAGCCCCAGCATTTT.

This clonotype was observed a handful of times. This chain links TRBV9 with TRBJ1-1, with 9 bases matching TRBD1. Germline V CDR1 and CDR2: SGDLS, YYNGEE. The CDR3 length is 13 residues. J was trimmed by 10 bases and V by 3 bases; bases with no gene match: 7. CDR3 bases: TGTGCCAGCAGCGAGGGGGACAGGGTTGGAGCTTTCTTT. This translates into CASSEGDRVGAFF.

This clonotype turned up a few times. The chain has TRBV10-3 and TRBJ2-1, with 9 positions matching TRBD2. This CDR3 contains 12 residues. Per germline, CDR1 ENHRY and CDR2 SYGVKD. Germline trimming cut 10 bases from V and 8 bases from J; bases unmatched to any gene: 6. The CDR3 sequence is CASSGSRYEQFF. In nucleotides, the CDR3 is TGTGCCAGTAGCGGGAGTCGGTATGAGCAGTTCTTC.

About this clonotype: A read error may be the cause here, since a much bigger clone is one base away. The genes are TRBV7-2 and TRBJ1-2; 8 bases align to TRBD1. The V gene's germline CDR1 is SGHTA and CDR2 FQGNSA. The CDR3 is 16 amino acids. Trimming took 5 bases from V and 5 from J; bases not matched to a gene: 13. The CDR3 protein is CASSPTGQGWGYGYTF. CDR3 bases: TGTGCCAGCAGCCCAACCGGACAGGGCTGGGGGTATGGCTACACCTTC.

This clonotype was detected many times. CDR3 sequence: CASSLAGDVNEQFF. CDR3 in DNA: TGTGCCAGCAGTTTAGCGGGAGACGTCAATGAGCAGTTCTTC. This sequence joins TRBV28 and TRBJ2-1, with 7 bases identical to TRBD2. Germline CDR1 is MDHEN and CDR2 is SYDVKM. CDR3 length: 14 amino acids. V shed 2 bases and J 6 bases; nucleotides not matched to a gene: 4.

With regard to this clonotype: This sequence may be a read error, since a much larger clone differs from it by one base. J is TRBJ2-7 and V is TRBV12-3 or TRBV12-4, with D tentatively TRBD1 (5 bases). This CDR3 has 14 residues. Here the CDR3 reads CARSFDYDSYEQYF. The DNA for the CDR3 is TGTGCCCGCAGTTTCGATTATGACAGCTACGAGCAGTACTTC.